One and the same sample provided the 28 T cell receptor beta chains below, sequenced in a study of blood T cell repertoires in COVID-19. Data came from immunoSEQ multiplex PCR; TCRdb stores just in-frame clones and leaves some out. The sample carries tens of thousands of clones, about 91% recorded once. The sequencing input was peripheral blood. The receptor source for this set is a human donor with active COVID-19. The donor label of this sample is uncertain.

CDR3 sequence (DNA): TGCGCCAGCAGCTTAAATACGGGACAGGTCTACGAGCAGTACTTC. Translating gives CASSLNTGQVYEQYF. The chain couples TRBV5-1 to TRBJ2-7, with 8 bases that match TRBD1. The V segment lost 2 bases and the J segment 3 bases; nucleotides outside the gene matches: 7. The length of the CDR3 is 15 residues. The germline V gene has CDR1 SGHRS and CDR2 YFSETQ. The entire variable domain, with the rest obtained from reference TRBV5-1 and TRBJ2-7, is as follows: KAGVTQTPRYLIKTRGQQVTLSCSPISGHRSVSWYQQTPGQGLQFLFEYFSETQRNKGNFPGRFSGRQFSNSRSEMNVSTLELGDSALYLCASSLNTGQVYEQYFGPGTRLTVT.

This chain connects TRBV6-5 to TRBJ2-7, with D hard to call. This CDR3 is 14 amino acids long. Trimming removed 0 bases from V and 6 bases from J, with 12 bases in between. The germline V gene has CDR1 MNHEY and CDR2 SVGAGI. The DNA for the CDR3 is TGTGCCAGCAGTTACTCGAGTCCAGCGTCCGAGCAGTACTTC. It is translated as CASSYSSPASEQYF.

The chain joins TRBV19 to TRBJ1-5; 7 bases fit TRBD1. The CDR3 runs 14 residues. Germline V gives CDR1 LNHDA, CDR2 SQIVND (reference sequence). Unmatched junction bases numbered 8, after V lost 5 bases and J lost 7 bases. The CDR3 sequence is CASSPPTGRQPQHF. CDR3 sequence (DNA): TGTGCCAGTAGTCCTCCGACAGGGAGACAGCCCCAGCATTTT.

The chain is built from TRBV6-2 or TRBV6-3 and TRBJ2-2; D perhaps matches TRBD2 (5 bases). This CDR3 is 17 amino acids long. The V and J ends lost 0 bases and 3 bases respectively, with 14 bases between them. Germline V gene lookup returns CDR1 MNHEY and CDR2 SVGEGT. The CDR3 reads CASSYSTMEDDTGELFF. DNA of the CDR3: TGTGCCAGCAGTTACTCGACAATGGAGGATGACACCGGGGAGCTGTTTTTT.

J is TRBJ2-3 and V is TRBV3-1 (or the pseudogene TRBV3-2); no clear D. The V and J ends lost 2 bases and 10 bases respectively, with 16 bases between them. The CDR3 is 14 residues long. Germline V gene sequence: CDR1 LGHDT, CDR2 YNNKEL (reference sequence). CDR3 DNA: TGTGCCAGCAGCCAATACCTGGGCTCAAGATCGCAGTATTTT. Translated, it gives CASSQYLGSRSQYF.

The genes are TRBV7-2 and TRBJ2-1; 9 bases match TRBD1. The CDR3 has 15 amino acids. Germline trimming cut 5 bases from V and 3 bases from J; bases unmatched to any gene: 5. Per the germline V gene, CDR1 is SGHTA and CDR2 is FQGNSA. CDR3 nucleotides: TGTGCCAGCAGCCCGGACAGGGGTCTCTACAATGAGCAGTTCTTC. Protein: CASSPDRGLYNEQFF.

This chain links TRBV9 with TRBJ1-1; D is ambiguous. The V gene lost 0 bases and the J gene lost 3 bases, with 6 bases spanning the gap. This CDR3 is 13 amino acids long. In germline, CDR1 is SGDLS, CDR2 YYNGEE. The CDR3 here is CASSVGGYTEAFF. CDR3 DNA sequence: TGTGCCAGCAGCGTAGGAGGGTACACTGAAGCTTTCTTT.

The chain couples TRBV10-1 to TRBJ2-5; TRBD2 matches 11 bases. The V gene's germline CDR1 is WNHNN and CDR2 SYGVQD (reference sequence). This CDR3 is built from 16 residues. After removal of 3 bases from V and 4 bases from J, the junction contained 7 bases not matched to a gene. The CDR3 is CASSDSIAGGIETQYF. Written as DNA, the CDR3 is TGCGCCAGCAGTGATTCGATAGCGGGGGGGATAGAGACCCAGTACTTC.

The DNA of the CDR3 is TGTGCCAGCAGTCCCACCAGCGGTCACACAGATACGCAGTATTTT. Amino acid sequence: CASSPTSGHTDTQYF. The rearrangement uses TRBV7-2 and TRBJ2-3, with D possibly matching TRBD2 (5 bases). V dropped 6 bases and J dropped 2 bases, with 15 bases sitting between them. Germline CDR1 reads SGHTA; CDR2 reads FQGNSA. The CDR3 is 15 amino acids.

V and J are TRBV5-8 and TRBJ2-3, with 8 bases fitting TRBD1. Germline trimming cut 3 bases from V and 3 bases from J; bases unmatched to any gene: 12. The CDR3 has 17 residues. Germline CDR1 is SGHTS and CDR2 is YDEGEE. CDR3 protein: CASSYGGGTGGTDTQYF. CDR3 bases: TGTGCCAGCAGCTATGGGGGAGGAACAGGGGGAACAGATACGCAGTATTTT.

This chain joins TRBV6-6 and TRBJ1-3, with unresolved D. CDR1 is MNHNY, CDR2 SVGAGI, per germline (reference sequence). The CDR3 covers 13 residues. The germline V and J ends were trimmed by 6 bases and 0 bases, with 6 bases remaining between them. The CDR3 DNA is TGTGCCAGCAGCGGAGCCTCTGGAAACACCATATATTTT. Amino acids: CASSGASGNTIYF.

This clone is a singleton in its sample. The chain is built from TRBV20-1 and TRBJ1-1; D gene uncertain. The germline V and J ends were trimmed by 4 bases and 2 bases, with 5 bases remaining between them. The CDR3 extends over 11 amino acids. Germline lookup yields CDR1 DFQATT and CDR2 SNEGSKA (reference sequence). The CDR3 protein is CSAITNTEAFF. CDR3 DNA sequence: TGCAGTGCTATCACAAACACTGAAGCTTTCTTT.

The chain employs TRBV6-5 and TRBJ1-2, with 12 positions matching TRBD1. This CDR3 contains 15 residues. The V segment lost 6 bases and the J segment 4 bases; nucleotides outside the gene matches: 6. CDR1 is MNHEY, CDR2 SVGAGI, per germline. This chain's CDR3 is CASRTGTGGIYGYTF. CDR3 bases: TGTGCCAGCAGAACCGGGACAGGGGGCATCTATGGCTACACCTTC.

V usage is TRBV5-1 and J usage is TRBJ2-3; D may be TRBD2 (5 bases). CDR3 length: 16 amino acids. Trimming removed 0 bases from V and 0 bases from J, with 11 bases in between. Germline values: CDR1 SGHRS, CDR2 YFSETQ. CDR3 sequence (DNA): TGCGCCAGCAGCTTGGCGCCGGACTCTAGCACAGATACGCAGTATTTT. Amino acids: CASSLAPDSSTDTQYF.

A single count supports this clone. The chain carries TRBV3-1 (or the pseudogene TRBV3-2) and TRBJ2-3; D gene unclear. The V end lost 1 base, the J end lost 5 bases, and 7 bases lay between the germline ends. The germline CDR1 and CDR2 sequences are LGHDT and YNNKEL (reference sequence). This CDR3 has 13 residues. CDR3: CASSQVRLDTQYF. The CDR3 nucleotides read TGTGCCAGCAGCCAAGTCCGACTAGATACGCAGTATTTT.

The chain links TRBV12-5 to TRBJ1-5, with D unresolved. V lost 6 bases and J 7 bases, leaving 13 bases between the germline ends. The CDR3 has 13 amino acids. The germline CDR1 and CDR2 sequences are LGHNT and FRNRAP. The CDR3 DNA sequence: TGTGCTAGTGGCGATCGGGGATTGCAGCCCCAGCATTTT. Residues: CASGDRGLQPQHF.

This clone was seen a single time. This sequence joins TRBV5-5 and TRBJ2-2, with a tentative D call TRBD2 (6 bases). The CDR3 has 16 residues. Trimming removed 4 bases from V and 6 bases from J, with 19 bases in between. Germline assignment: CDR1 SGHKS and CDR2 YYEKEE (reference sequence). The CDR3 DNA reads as TGTGCCAGCAGCCTATCAGCCCGGGGAGGACCCGGGGAGCTGTTTTTT. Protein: CASSLSARGGPGELFF. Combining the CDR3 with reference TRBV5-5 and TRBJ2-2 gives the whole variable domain DAGVTQSPTHLIKTRGQQVTLRCSPISGHKSVSWYQQVLGQGPQFIFQYYEKEERGRGNFPDRFSARQFPNYSSELNVNALLLGDSALYLCASSLSARGGPGELFFGEGSRLTVL.

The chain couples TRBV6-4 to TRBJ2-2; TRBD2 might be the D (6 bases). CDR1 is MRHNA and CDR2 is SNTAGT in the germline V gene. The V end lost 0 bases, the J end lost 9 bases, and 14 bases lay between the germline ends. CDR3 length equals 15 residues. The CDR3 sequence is CASSDSIGSGRELFF. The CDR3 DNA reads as TGTGCCAGCAGTGACTCGATAGGTAGCGGCCGGGAGCTGTTTTTT.

The CDR3 loop reads CASRTGSDEQFF. The DNA for the CDR3 is TGTGCCAGCAGGACAGGGTCGGATGAGCAGTTCTTC. The gene calls are TRBV2 and TRBJ2-1, with TRBD1 matching over 7 bases. CDR1 SNHLY and CDR2 FYNNEI come from the germline V gene. J gave up 8 bases and V 6 bases, and 4 bases lay outside the gene matches. CDR3 length: 12 amino acids.

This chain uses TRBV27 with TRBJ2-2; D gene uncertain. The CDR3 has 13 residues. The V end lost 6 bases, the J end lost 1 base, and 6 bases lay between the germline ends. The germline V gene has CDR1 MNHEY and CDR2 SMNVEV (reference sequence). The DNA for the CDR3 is TGTGCCAGCAGCCTAGTGAACACCGGGGAGCTGTTTTTT. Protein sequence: CASSLVNTGELFF.

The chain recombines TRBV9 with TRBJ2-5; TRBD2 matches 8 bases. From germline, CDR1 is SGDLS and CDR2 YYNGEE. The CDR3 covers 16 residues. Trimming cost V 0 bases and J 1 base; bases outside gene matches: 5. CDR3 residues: CASSVAAGGRQETQYF. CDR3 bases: TGTGCCAGCAGCGTAGCGGCGGGGGGACGCCAAGAGACCCAGTACTTC.

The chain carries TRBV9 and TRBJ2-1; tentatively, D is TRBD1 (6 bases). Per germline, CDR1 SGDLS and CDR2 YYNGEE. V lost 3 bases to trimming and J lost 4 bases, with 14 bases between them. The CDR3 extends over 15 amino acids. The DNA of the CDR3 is TGTGCCAGCAGCGACAGCCCGGGGACATACAATGAGCAGTTCTTC. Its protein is CASSDSPGTYNEQFF. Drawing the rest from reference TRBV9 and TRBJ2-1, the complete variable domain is DSGVTQTPKHLITATGQRVTLRCSPRSGDLSVYWYQQSLDQGLQFLIQYYNGEERAKGNILERFSAQQFPDLHSELNLSSLELGDSALYFCASSDSPGTYNEQFFGPGTRLTVL.

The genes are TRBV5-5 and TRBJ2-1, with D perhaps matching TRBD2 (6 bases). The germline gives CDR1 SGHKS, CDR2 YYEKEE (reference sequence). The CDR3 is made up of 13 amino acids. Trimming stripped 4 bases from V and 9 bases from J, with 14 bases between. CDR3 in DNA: TGTGCCAGCAGCGTGGGACTGCGGCGTGAGCAGTTCTTC. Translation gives CASSVGLRREQFF.

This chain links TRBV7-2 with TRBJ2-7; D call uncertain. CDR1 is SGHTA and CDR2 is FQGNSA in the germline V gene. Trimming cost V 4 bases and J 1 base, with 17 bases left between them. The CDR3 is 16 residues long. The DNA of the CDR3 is TGTGCCAGCAGCTACTATGACCCCCTCCAATCCTACGAGCAGTACTTC. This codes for CASSYYDPLQSYEQYF.

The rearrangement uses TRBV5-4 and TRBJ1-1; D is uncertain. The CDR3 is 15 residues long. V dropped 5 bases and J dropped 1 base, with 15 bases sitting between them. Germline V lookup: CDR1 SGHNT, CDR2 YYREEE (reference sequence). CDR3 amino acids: CASSSEVGRNTEAFF. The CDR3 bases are TGTGCCAGCAGTTCAGAGGTCGGGAGGAACACTGAAGCTTTCTTT.

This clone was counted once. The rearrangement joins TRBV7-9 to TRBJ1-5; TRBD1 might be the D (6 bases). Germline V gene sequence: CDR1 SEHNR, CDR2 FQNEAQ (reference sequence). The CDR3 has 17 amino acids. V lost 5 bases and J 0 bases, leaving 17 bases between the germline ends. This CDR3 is CASSPGDGPYSNQPQHF. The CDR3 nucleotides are TGTGCCAGCAGCCCAGGGGACGGACCATATAGCAATCAGCCCCAGCATTTT. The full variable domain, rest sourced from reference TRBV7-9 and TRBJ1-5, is DTGVSQNPRHKITKRGQNVTFRCDPISEHNRLYWYRQTLGQGPEFLTYFQNEAQLEKSRLLSDRFSAERPKGSFSTLEIQRTEQGDSAMYLCASSPGDGPYSNQPQHFGDGTRLSIL.

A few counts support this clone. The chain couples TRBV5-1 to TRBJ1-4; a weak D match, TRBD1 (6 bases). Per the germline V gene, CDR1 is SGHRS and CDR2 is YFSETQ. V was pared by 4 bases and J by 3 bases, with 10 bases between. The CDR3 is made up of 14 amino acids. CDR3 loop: CASSETGPNEKLFF. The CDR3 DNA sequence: TGCGCCAGCAGCGAGACAGGACCTAATGAAAAACTGTTTTTT.

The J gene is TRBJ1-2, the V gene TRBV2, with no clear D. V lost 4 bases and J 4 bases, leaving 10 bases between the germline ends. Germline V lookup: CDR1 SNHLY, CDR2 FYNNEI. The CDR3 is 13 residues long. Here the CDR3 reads CASSAGRVYGYTF. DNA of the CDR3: TGTGCCAGCAGTGCGGGAAGAGTCTATGGCTACACCTTC.